Listed below are T cell receptor beta chains from one sample, sequenced in a study of blood T cell repertoires in COVID-19. Measured with immunoSEQ multiplex PCR; TCRdb has only the in-frame clones, and not every one. The sample lists roughly 410,000 clones, about 91% occurring once. Input material: peripheral blood. The origin of the receptors is a woman between 40 and 55 years old with COVID-19, enrolled during active disease. The CDR3 runs from the conserved cysteine through the conserved F or W. The D gene is left open where the match is weak. Clone size is shown for a subset of rows, as once, few, many or a class of expanded clone.

NA | TRBJ2-3 | TRBV5-4 | NA | CASSLAFAGGSTDTQYF | TGTGCCAGCAGCTTGGCTTTTGCCGGGGGAAGCACAGATACGCAGTATTTT
NA | TRBJ2-7 | TRBV5-1 | NA | CASSRGRAYEQYF | TGCGCCAGCAGCAGGGGTCGTGCCTACGAGCAGTACTTC
NA | TRBJ2-3 | TRBV6-6 | NA | CASSPPPGDTQYF | TGTGCCAGCAGCCCCCCCCCGGGGGATACGCAGTATTTT
NA | TRBJ1-2 | TRBV7-2 | NA | CASSFRGNYGYTF | TGTGCCAGCAGCTTCAGGGGTAACTATGGCTACACCTTC
NA | TRBJ2-4 | TRBV30 | NA | CAWSREVTWIQYF | TGTGCCTGGAGCCGCGAGGTAACGTGGATTCAGTACTTC
NA | TRBJ1-5 | TRBV7-2 | NA | CATANRVNQPQHF | TGTGCCACCGCTAACAGGGTTAATCAGCCCCAGCATTTT
TRBD1 | TRBJ1-4 | TRBV18 | NA | CASSPRNRGGEKLFF | TGTGCCAGCTCACCACGGAACAGGGGGGGAGAAAAACTGTTTTTT
NA | TRBJ1-1 | TRBV11-2 | NA | CASSLGRVSRFLTEAFF | TGTGCCAGCAGCTTAGGCCGCGTTTCGAGGTTCCTCACTGAAGCTTTCTTT
NA | TRBJ1-6 | TRBV18 | NA | CASSPTGGGSFSPLHF | TGTGCCAGCTCACCAACGGGAGGGGGTAGTTTTTCACCCCTCCACTTT
NA | TRBJ1-2 | TRBV5-6 | NA | CASSSRGTSGYTF | TGTGCCAGCAGCTCCCGCGGGACGTCTGGCTACACCTTC
NA | TRBJ2-1 | TRBV5-1 | NA | CASSLGGGTDNEQFF | TGCGCCAGCAGCTTGGGAGGGGGAACAGACAATGAGCAGTTCTTC
NA | TRBJ2-3 | TRBV4-3 | NA | CASSRGSGTSVYF | TGCGCCAGCAGCCGAGGCTCCGGGACATCGGTCTATTTT
NA | TRBJ1-1 | TRBV7-3 | NA | CASSGTQTGEAFF | TGTGCCAGCAGCGGAACCCAGACAGGCGAAGCTTTCTTT
NA | TRBJ2-5 | TRBV18 | once | CASSPPERDQYF | TGTGCCAGCTCACCACCCGAGAGGGACCAGTACTTC
NA | TRBJ1-3 | TRBV19 | NA | CASSWLPGNTIYF | TGTGCCAGTAGTTGGCTGCCTGGAAACACCATATATTTT
NA | TRBJ2-7 | TRBV5-4 | NA | CASSFKGSYEQYF | TGTGCCAGCAGCTTTAAGGGGTCCTACGAGCAGTACTTC
NA | TRBJ2-7 | TRBV28 | once | CASSLWGKQYF | TGTGCCAGCAGTTTGTGGGGCAAGCAGTACTTC
NA | TRBJ2-5 | TRBV18 | NA | CASSPPGSHARETQYF | TGTGCCAGCTCACCACCAGGGAGCCATGCACGGGAGACCCAGTACTTC
NA | TRBJ2-2 | TRBV4-1 | NA | CASSQDHFPGELFF | TGCGCCAGCAGCCAAGATCATTTCCCCGGGGAGCTGTTTTTT
NA | TRBJ1-5 | TRBV20-1 | NA | CSASAGGAVRNQPQHF | TGCAGTGCTAGTGCCGGAGGAGCAGTTAGAAATCAGCCCCAGCATTTT
TRBD1 | TRBJ1-2 | TRBV27 | NA | CASSLTRTGRGYTF | TGTGCCAGCAGTCTCACCCGGACAGGGCGCGGCTACACCTTC
TRBD2 | TRBJ2-7 | TRBV13 | NA | CASSLKASGGFYEQYF | TGTGCCAGCAGCTTAAAAGCGAGCGGGGGATTCTACGAGCAGTACTTC
TRBD1 | TRBJ2-1 | TRBV6-5 | NA | CASSYRQGPYNEQFF | TGTGCCAGCAGTTACAGACAGGGGCCCTACAATGAGCAGTTCTTC
TRBD2 | TRBJ2-3 | TRBV19 | NA | CASNFLAGGRPDTQYF | TGTGCCAGTAATTTCCTAGCGGGAGGGCGCCCAGATACGCAGTATTTT
TRBD2 | TRBJ2-3 | TRBV4-2 | NA | CASSQEREEDTQYF | TGTGCCAGCAGCCAAGAACGGGAGGAAGATACGCAGTATTTT
NA | TRBJ1-6 | TRBV10-3 | NA | CAISEPMSNSPLHF | TGTGCCATCAGTGAGCCGATGAGTAATTCACCCCTCCACTTT
TRBD2 | TRBJ2-3 | TRBV27 | NA | CASSFLFLSGASDTQYF | TGTGCCAGCAGTTTCCTGTTTCTGAGCGGGGCTTCAGATACGCAGTATTTT